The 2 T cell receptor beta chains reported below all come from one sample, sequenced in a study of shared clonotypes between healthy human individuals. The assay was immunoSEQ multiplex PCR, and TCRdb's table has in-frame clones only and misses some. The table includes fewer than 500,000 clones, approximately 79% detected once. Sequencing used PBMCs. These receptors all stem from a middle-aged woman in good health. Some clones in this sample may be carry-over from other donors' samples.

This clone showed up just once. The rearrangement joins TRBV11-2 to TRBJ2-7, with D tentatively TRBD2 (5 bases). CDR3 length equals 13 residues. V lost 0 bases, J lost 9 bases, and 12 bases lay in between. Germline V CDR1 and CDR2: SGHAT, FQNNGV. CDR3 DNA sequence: TGTGCCAGCAGCTTAGATGGGAGTATTCGGCAGTACTTC. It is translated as CASSLDGSIRQYF.

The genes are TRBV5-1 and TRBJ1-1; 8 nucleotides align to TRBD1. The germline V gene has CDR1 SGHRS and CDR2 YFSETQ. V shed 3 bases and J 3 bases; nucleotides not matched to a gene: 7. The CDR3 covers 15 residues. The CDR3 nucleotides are TGCGCCAGCAGCTGGACAGGGACGCTTGACACTGAAGCTTTCTTT. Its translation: CASSWTGTLDTEAFF.